The 20 T cell receptor beta chains below were found in one sample sequenced in a study of T cells in Graves' hyperthyroidism and ophthalmopathy. Amplification of TCR beta CDR3 regions used RNA as the template. HTBI primers were used for first-round RT-PCR of the TCR CDR3. TCRdb analysed the multiplex PCR reads with MiXCR anew, one entry per CDR3 protein. The sample shows 350,000 or so distinct CDR3 sequences, about a sixth of them seen only once. The sequenced material came from blood. The receptor source for this set is a woman aged 25 to 39 with Graves' hyperthyroidism that later progressed to Graves' ophthalmopathy.

This clonotype was found many times. V usage is TRBV11-2 and J usage is TRBJ2-1, with D hard to call. The germline CDR1 and CDR2 sequences are SGHAT and FQNNGV. Deletions cut 2 bases from V and 8 bases from J, with 10 bases between. The CDR3 is made up of 13 amino acids. In DNA form, the CDR3 reads TGTGCCAGCAGCTTAAGGCCTTGGGATGAGCAGTTCTTC. As protein: CASSLRPWDEQFF.

V is TRBV19 and J is TRBJ2-7, with 7 bases aligning to TRBD2. The CDR3 length is 15 residues. With 3 bases clipped from V and 3 bases from J, the junction kept 8 bases outside the gene matches. Germline assignment: CDR1 LNHDA and CDR2 SQIVND (reference sequence). CDR3 amino acids: CASSMSAAGVYEQYF. The DNA of the CDR3 is TGTGCCAGTAGTATGTCAGCGGCGGGGGTCTACGAGCAGTACTTC. Variable domain in full (rest from reference TRBV19 and TRBJ2-7): DGGITQSPKYLFRKEGQNVTLSCEQNLNHDAMYWYRQDPGQGLRLIYYSQIVNDFQKGDIAEGYSVSREKKESFPLTVTSAQKNPTAFYLCASSMSAAGVYEQYFGPGTRLTVT.

This clonotype appeared a few times. This chain uses TRBV20-1 with TRBJ1-2; TRBD1 matches at 7 bases. Germline values: CDR1 DFQATT, CDR2 SNEGSKA (reference sequence). The CDR3 runs 16 residues. V shed 0 bases, J shed 0 bases, and the junction held 7 bases outside the gene matches. The chain's CDR3 is CSARDRGQPANYGYTF. The CDR3 region has the DNA TGCAGTGCTAGAGATCGGGGACAGCCGGCTAACTATGGCTACACCTTC.

This clonotype was found many times. The chain combines TRBV7-2 with TRBJ2-7, with TRBD1 as a possible D gene (5 bases). The V end lost 0 bases, the J end lost 3 bases, and 21 bases lay between the germline ends. Germline V gene data show CDR1 as SGHTA and CDR2 as FQGNSA. The CDR3 spans 18 residues. The DNA of the CDR3 is TGTGCCAGCAGCTTAGCAGGGCTATTTCGGACACGAATCTACGAGCAGTACTTC. Residues: CASSLAGLFRTRIYEQYF. Complete variable domain (other parts from reference TRBV7-2 and TRBJ2-7): GAGVSQSPSNKVTEKGKDVELRCDPISGHTALYWYRQSLGQGLEFLIYFQGNSAPDKSGLPSDRFSAERTGGSVSTLTIQRTQQEDSAVYLCASSLAGLFRTRIYEQYFGPGTRLTVT.

The chain uses TRBV12-3 or TRBV12-4 and TRBJ1-1; D gene ambiguous. This CDR3 comprises 14 residues. V was trimmed by 2 bases and J by 4 bases, leaving 11 bases between them. The CDR3 is CASSLSAGGTEAFF. DNA for the CDR3: TGTGCCAGCAGTTTATCGGCAGGCGGCACTGAAGCTTTCTTT.

There are many counts of this clonotype. The chain couples TRBV2 to TRBJ1-6, with 7 bases lining up with TRBD1. CDR1 is SNHLY, CDR2 FYNNEI, per germline. CDR3 size: 14 residues. V shed 6 bases, J shed 1 base, and the junction held 0 bases outside the gene matches. The CDR3: CASRGQSYNSPLHF. CDR3 DNA: TGTGCCAGCAGGGGACAGTCCTATAATTCACCCCTCCACTTT. Using reference TRBV2 and TRBJ1-6 for the parts outside the CDR3, the full variable domain is EPEVTQTPSHQVTQMGQEVILRCVPISNHLYFYWYRQILGQKVEFLVSFYNNEISEKSEIFDDQFSVERPDGSNFTLKIRSTKLEDSAMYFCASRGQSYNSPLHFGNGTRLTVT.

This clonotype was counted many times. This rearrangement joins TRBV20-1 to TRBJ1-4; D not resolved. V was cut by 5 bases and J by 7 bases, with 14 bases left in between. The CDR3 length is 13 residues. In germline, CDR1 is DFQATT, CDR2 SNEGSKA (reference sequence). The CDR3 DNA sequence: TGCAGTGCTCTTGACACCGACTCTGAAAAACTGTTTTTT. Residues: CSALDTDSEKLFF.

This clonotype showed up many times. This rearrangement joins TRBV19 to TRBJ2-1, with 10 nucleotides matching TRBD2. After removal of 2 bases from V and 5 bases from J, the junction contained 0 bases not matched to a gene. Per germline, CDR1 LNHDA and CDR2 SQIVND (reference sequence). The CDR3 runs 14 residues. CDR3 sequence reads: CASSISGGDNEQFF. The DNA for the CDR3 is TGTGCCAGTAGTATAAGCGGGGGGGACAATGAGCAGTTCTTC.

A few counts support this clonotype. V gene TRBV28 combines with J gene TRBJ1-5; D gene unclear. This CDR3 is built from 17 residues. The germline V gene has CDR1 MDHEN and CDR2 SYDVKM. V lost 6 bases to trimming and J lost 3 bases, with 21 bases between them. The CDR3 region has the DNA TGTGCCAGCAGCTTCCGGGCCCCAGCCGATTCCAATCAGCCCCAGCATTTT. Amino acids: CASSFRAPADSNQPQHF.

This clonotype has just a few counts. The chain uses TRBV4-1 and TRBJ1-4; possible D gene TRBD1, 5 bases. This CDR3 region has 15 residues. CDR1 and CDR2 (germline): MGHRA, YSYEKL. V was clipped by 4 bases and J by 10 bases, with 19 bases between them. The CDR3 DNA reads as TGCGCCAGCAGCCTATCCGACAGTGTCGGTGGAAAACTGTTTTTT. It specifies CASSLSDSVGGKLFF.

This clonotype has at least ten counts. The chain is built from TRBV5-5 and TRBJ2-1, with TRBD2 matching 10 bases. CDR1 is SGHKS and CDR2 is YYEKEE in the germline V gene (reference sequence). The CDR3 has 15 residues. V lost 3 bases and J lost 9; bases outside the gene matches: 9. The CDR3 DNA reads as TGTGCCAGCAGCTGGACTAGCGGACCCGGGGGTGAGCAGTTCTTC. Translating gives CASSWTSGPGGEQFF.

The chain combines TRBV2 with TRBJ1-3; TRBD1 might be the D (5 bases). With 8 bases removed from V and 0 bases from J, the gap between germline ends came to 11 bases. There are 14 residues in the CDR3. In germline, CDR1 is SNHLY, CDR2 FYNNEI. The CDR3 region is CASLNQGSGNTIYF. The DNA of the CDR3 is TGTGCCAGCTTAAATCAGGGCTCTGGAAACACCATATATTTT.

Regarding this clonotype: Given a much more abundant clone one base away, this may be a read error. This sequence joins TRBV29-1 and TRBJ1-2; a possible D gene is TRBD1 (6 bases). This CDR3 region has 13 residues. In germline, CDR1 is SQVTM, CDR2 ANQGSEA. V was trimmed by 6 bases and J by 7 bases, leaving 18 bases between them. The CDR3 bases are TGCAGCGTCGGGGCAACAGGGCGCTCTGGCTACACCTTC. It codes for CSVGATGRSGYTF.

The V gene is TRBV4-1, the J gene TRBJ1-1; D is perhaps TRBD1 (5 bases). Trimming shortened V by 0 bases and J by 2 bases, and 10 bases separated the two germline ends. CDR3 length: 15 residues. Germline values: CDR1 MGHRA, CDR2 YSYEKL. Written as DNA, the CDR3 is TGCGCCAGCAGCCAAGACGGGACGGGAAACACTGAAGCTTTCTTT. It specifies CASSQDGTGNTEAFF.

This clonotype was seen repeatedly, ten times or more. This chain uses TRBV5-1 with TRBJ1-1; the D gene is possibly TRBD1 (6 bases). Germline CDR1 reads SGHRS; CDR2 reads YFSETQ. V was clipped by 4 bases and J by 0 bases, with 16 bases between them. The CDR3 is 16 residues long. The chain's CDR3 is CASSTGQNQMNTEAFF. The CDR3 DNA follows: TGCGCCAGCAGCACCGGACAGAATCAAATGAACACTGAAGCTTTCTTT.

The chain carries TRBV5-1 and TRBJ2-2, with 7 bases aligning to TRBD2. CDR1 and CDR2 (germline): SGHRS, YFSETQ. With 7 bases clipped from V and 0 bases from J, the junction kept 6 bases outside the gene matches. This CDR3 region has 15 residues. CDR3 sequence (DNA): TGCGCCAGCCGCATGGCGGGGGCGAACACCGGGGAGCTGTTTTTT. Translation gives CASRMAGANTGELFF.

Many counts were recorded for this clonotype. The rearrangement uses TRBV30 and TRBJ2-5; D possibly corresponds to TRBD2 (5 bases). Germline V lookup: CDR1 GTSNPN, CDR2 SVGIG (reference sequence). The CDR3 consists of 12 residues. V was pared by 2 bases and J by 3 bases, with 7 bases between. CDR3 in DNA: TGTGCCTGGAGTCTCGGGGAAGAGACCCAGTACTTC. Translated, it gives CAWSLGEETQYF. The whole variable domain, filled in from reference TRBV30 and TRBJ2-5, reads SQTIHQWPATLVQPVGSPLSLECTVEGTSNPNLYWYRQAAGRGLQLLFYSVGIGQISSEVPQNLSASRPQDRQFILSSKKLLLSDSGFYLCAWSLGEETQYFGPGTRLLVL.

This clonotype was detected ten times or more. The genes are TRBV30 and TRBJ1-1; D gene ambiguous. With 4 bases removed from V and 1 base from J, the gap between germline ends came to 25 bases. CDR1 is GTSNPN and CDR2 is SVGIG in the germline V gene (reference sequence). This CDR3 has 18 amino acids. The CDR3 is CAWNPSSFGYQGNTEAFF. The CDR3 bases are TGTGCCTGGAACCCCTCGAGTTTTGGGTATCAAGGGAACACTGAAGCTTTCTTT.

The chain is built from TRBV6-1 and TRBJ1-2; possible D gene TRBD1, 5 bases. Germline V gene sequence: CDR1 MNHNS, CDR2 SASEGT. With 9 bases removed from V and 6 bases from J, the gap between germline ends came to 17 bases. This CDR3 is 13 amino acids long. In DNA, the CDR3 is TGTGCCAGTAAACCCCAGGGATTCAATGGCTACACCTTC. As protein: CASKPQGFNGYTF.

This clonotype was counted ten times or more. The CDR3, as DNA: TGTGCCAGCAGTGACGGGACAGGGGCTACCTACGAGCAGTACTTC. The encoded protein is CASSDGTGATYEQYF. This sequence joins TRBV6-1 and TRBJ2-7, with 10 bases matching TRBD1. J lost 2 bases, V lost 3 bases, and 4 bases had no gene match. Germline V gene data show CDR1 as MNHNS and CDR2 as SASEGT. CDR3 length: 15 amino acids.